This passage covers 4 T cell receptor beta chains from one sample sequenced in a study of cytomegalovirus exposure and HLA in healthy donors. The PCR employed 60 Vbeta primers together with 13 Jbeta primers. Here immunoSEQ multiplex PCR was the method, and the copy in TCRdb shows in-frame clones only, minus some. The profile shows about 190,000 clones, about four fifths of them singletons. The sequencing sample was made of PBMCs. Receptors originate from a man between 18 and 35 years old in good health and CMV-seronegative.

This clone showed up just once. The chain recombines TRBV18 with TRBJ1-2; maybe TRBD1 (5 bases). The CDR3 is made up of 15 amino acids. V lost 6 bases and J lost 0, with 14 bases in between. Germline V gives CDR1 KGHSH, CDR2 LQKENI. In DNA, the CDR3 is TGTGCCAGCTCGACAGCCCCAAGTCCTAACTATGGCTACACCTTC. Translating it yields CASSTAPSPNYGYTF.

The chain combines TRBV7-8 with TRBJ2-1, with a tentative D call TRBD2 (5 bases). V lost 3 bases and J lost 10, with 16 bases in between. This CDR3 comprises 14 residues. Germline V gene lookup returns CDR1 SGHVS and CDR2 FQNEAQ. CDR3 loop: CASSFLVAGNEQFF. CDR3 DNA: TGTGCCAGCAGCTTTCTGGTAGCCGGGAACGAGCAGTTCTTC.

The genes are TRBV19 and TRBJ2-5; 11 nucleotides agree with TRBD1. The J call may be mistaken, given a closer DNA end match to TRBJ2-7. The CDR3 length is 13 residues. Germline CDR1 is LNHDA and CDR2 is SQIVND (reference sequence). Written as DNA, the CDR3 is TGTGCCAGTAGTATGGGACAGGGGGGCGAGCAGTACTTC. Amino acids: CASSMGQGGEQYF.

This chain links TRBV6-5 with TRBJ2-5; D might be TRBD1 (6 bases). The CDR3 covers 15 residues. CDR1 is MNHEY and CDR2 is SVGAGI in the germline V gene. Trimming shortened V by 4 bases and J by 7 bases, and 19 bases separated the two germline ends. The CDR3 here is CASSFDAGDVGTQYF. The CDR3 DNA follows: TGTGCCAGCAGTTTCGACGCAGGGGATGTAGGGACCCAGTACTTC.